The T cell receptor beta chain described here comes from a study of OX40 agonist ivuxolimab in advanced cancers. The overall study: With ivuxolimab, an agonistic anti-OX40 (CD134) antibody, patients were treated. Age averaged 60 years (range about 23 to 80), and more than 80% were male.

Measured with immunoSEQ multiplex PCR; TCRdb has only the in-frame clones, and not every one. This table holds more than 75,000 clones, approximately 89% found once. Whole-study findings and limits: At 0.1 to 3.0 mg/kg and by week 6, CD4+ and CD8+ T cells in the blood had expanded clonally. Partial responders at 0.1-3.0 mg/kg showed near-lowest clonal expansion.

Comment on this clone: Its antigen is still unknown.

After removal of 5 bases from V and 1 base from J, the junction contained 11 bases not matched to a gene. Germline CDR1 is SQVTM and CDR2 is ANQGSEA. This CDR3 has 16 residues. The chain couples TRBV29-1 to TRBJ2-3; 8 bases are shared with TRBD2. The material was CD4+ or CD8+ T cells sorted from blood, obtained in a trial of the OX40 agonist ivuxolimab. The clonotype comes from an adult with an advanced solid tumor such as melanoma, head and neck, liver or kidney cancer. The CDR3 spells CSVSSPGRGGTDTQYF. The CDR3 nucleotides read TGCAGCGTTTCTTCCCCAGGGCGGGGGGGCACAGATACGCAGTATTTT.